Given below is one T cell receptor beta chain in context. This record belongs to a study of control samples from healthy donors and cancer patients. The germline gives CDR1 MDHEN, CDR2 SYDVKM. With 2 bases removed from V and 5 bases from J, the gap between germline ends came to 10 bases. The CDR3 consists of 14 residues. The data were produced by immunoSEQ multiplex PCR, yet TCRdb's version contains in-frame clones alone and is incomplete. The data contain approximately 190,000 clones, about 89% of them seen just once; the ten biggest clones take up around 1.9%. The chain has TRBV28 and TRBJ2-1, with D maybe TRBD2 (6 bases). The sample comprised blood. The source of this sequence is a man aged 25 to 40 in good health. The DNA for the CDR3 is TGTGCCAGCAGTTTACCCGGAGGGCACAATGAGCAGTTCTTC. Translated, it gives CASSLPGGHNEQFF.